Shown below are 30 T cell receptor beta chains from a single sample sequenced in a study of memory CD4+ T cells and cytomegalovirus serostatus. Single viable CD3+CD4+CD8-CD45RO+ cells were sorted as the memory CD4+ T cells. Using immunoSEQ multiplex PCR, the repertoire was profiled, and TCRdb retains in-frame clones only, with some absent. The sample gives approximately 63,000 clones, about 78% of which show up once; around 0.58% is in the top ten. The sequencing sample was made of memory CD4+ T cells from blood. The receptor set was obtained from an adult in good health and CMV-seronegative. Some clones in this sample may be carry-over from other donors' samples.

A word on this clone: Other DNA sequences from this sample encode an identical CDR3 as well. The CDR3 here is CASSLGDTEAFF. CDR3 DNA sequence: TGCGCCAGCAGCTTGGGGGACACTGAAGCTTTCTTT. The rearrangement links TRBV5-1 to TRBJ1-1; D ambiguous. The V gene lost 0 bases and the J gene lost 3 bases, with 3 bases spanning the gap. The CDR3 extends over 12 amino acids. Germline CDR1 is SGHRS and CDR2 is YFSETQ.

This clone came up a few times. The rearrangement uses TRBV16 and TRBJ1-5; D is unresolved. Trimming removed 1 base from V and 2 bases from J, with 9 bases in between. The germline CDR1 and CDR2 sequences are KGHSY and FQNENV. The CDR3 is 15 amino acids. The CDR3 DNA reads TGTGCCAGCAGCCAATATAGCCAGGGCAATCAGCCCCAGCATTTT. As protein: CASSQYSQGNQPQHF.

The gene calls are TRBV4-3 and TRBJ1-2; D unresolved. Germline V gene sequence: CDR1 LGHNA, CDR2 YSLEER. The CDR3 totals 14 residues. Between the trimmed V and J ends, which lost 1 base and 2 bases, there was a span of 8 bases. The CDR3: CASSQGGVNYGYTF. For the CDR3, the DNA is TGCGCCAGCAGCCAAGGGGGAGTCAACTATGGCTACACCTTC.

The gene calls are TRBV28 and TRBJ2-1, with 10 bases aligning to TRBD2. Looked up from germline, CDR1 is MDHEN and CDR2 is SYDVKM. The length of the CDR3 is 21 residues. V dropped 2 bases and J dropped 3; count of bases not matched to a gene: 19. CDR3: CASSLPGQISGRTHRYNEQFF. The DNA of the CDR3 is TGTGCCAGCAGTTTACCCGGGCAGATTAGCGGGAGGACCCATCGCTACAATGAGCAGTTCTTC.

This sequence joins TRBV6-1 and TRBJ1-2; D gene ambiguous. This CDR3 has 14 amino acids. Per the germline V gene, CDR1 is MNHNS and CDR2 is SASEGT. V was shortened by 6 bases and J by 7 bases, with 18 bases between the two germline ends. The CDR3 here is CASSRSQSDGGYTF. CDR3 DNA: TGTGCCAGCAGCCGATCGCAGTCTGACGGTGGCTACACCTTC.

As regards this clone: The junction and the germline gene differ at one end; a read error may be behind it. This chain uses TRBV27 with TRBJ2-3; 8 nucleotides match TRBD2. This CDR3 comprises 16 residues. Per the germline V gene, CDR1 is MNHEY and CDR2 is SMNVEV (reference sequence). This CDR3 is CASRLYGRGGTDTQYF. In DNA, the CDR3 is TGTGCCAGCAGGTTATACGGGAGGGGGGGCACAGATACGCAGTATTTT.

V gene TRBV6-1 combines with J gene TRBJ2-5; D may be TRBD1 (6 bases). The V gene lost 7 bases and the J gene lost 5 bases, with 17 bases spanning the gap. Germline CDR1 is MNHNS and CDR2 is SASEGT. This CDR3 is 14 amino acids long. In DNA, the CDR3 is TGTGCCAGCACCCTAGGGGGTTCCTTTGAGACCCAGTACTTC. Translation: CASTLGGSFETQYF.

The chain uses TRBV7-8 and TRBJ1-6, with no clear D. This CDR3 contains 18 residues. V was cut by 2 bases and J by 0 bases, with 14 bases left in between. Germline-derived CDR1 and CDR2 are SGHVS and FQNEAQ. This CDR3 is CASSLSTLLGSYNSPLHF. The CDR3 region has the DNA TGTGCCAGCAGCTTATCTACCTTACTGGGCTCCTATAATTCACCCCTCCACTTT.

The V and J genes are TRBV6-6 and TRBJ1-2; the D gene is possibly TRBD1 (5 bases). This CDR3 region has 14 residues. Trimming shortened V by 2 bases and J by 4 bases, and 11 bases separated the two germline ends. Germline CDR1 MNHNY, CDR2 SVGAGI (reference sequence). For the CDR3, the DNA is TGTGCCAGCAGTTACCAGACGGGGCTCTATGGCTACACCTTC. It codes for CASSYQTGLYGYTF.

With respect to this clone: Mismatch with germline at one junction end may stem from a read error. The V gene is TRBV15, the J gene TRBJ2-1; D is unclear. Germline V lookup: CDR1 LNHNV, CDR2 YYDKDF (reference sequence). CDR3 length: 12 residues. CDR3 sequence reads: CATSRDGVVVVF. CDR3 in DNA: TGTGCCACCAGCAGAGATGGAGTAGTGGTGGTCTTC.

The chain couples TRBV5-1 to TRBJ2-5, with 7 bases that match TRBD2. After removal of 0 bases from V and 2 bases from J, the junction contained 4 bases not matched to a gene. Germline-derived CDR1 and CDR2 are SGHRS and YFSETQ. This CDR3 contains 15 residues. The CDR3 sequence: CASSLGASGQETQYF. The DNA of the CDR3 is TGCGCCAGCAGCTTGGGGGCTAGCGGACAAGAGACCCAGTACTTC. Full variable domain (missing parts from reference TRBV5-1 and TRBJ2-5): KAGVTQTPRYLIKTRGQQVTLSCSPISGHRSVSWYQQTPGQGLQFLFEYFSETQRNKGNFPGRFSGRQFSNSRSEMNVSTLELGDSALYLCASSLGASGQETQYFGPGTRLLVL.

This chain uses TRBV15 with TRBJ2-7; D is ambiguous. The CDR3 consists of 14 residues. Germline CDR1 LNHNV, CDR2 YYDKDF (reference sequence). The V end lost 3 bases, the J end lost 2 bases, and 11 bases lay between the germline ends. CDR3 protein: CATSRTDGAYEQYF. CDR3 DNA sequence: TGTGCCACCAGCAGGACTGACGGAGCCTACGAGCAGTACTTC.

The chain has TRBV11-3 and TRBJ2-7; possible D gene TRBD2, 6 bases. The CDR3 runs 13 residues. Germline lookup yields CDR1 SGHNT and CDR2 YENEEA. V dropped 6 bases and J dropped 5 bases, with 14 bases sitting between them. CDR3 loop: CASSFSGGNEQYF. The CDR3 bases are TGTGCCAGCAGTTTCTCCGGAGGGAACGAGCAGTACTTC.

The chain joins TRBV12-5 to TRBJ1-6; no reliable D call. This CDR3 is built from 13 residues. Germline values: CDR1 LGHNT, CDR2 FRNRAP. V was pared by 1 base and J by 7 bases, with 5 bases between. CDR3 DNA: TGTGCTAGTGGTTTGGAGAACAATTCACCCCTCCACTTT. It codes for CASGLENNSPLHF.

The chain is built from TRBV6-6 and TRBJ2-2; no clear D gene. Trimming took off 8 bases at V and 2 bases at J, with 6 bases between the two ends. Germline CDR1 reads MNHNY; CDR2 reads SVGAGI (reference sequence). This CDR3 comprises 12 residues. The chain's CDR3 is CASGRNTGELFF. CDR3 DNA: TGTGCCAGCGGACGAAACACCGGGGAGCTGTTTTTT.

The chain links TRBV6-6 to TRBJ1-2; D unclear. The germline V and J ends were trimmed by 6 bases and 7 bases, with 15 bases remaining between them. The germline CDR1 and CDR2 sequences are MNHNY and SVGAGI (reference sequence). The CDR3 contains 13 residues. The CDR3 spells CASSPDGLRGYTF. The CDR3 DNA sequence: TGTGCCAGCAGCCCGGACGGACTTCGTGGCTACACCTTC.

The V gene is TRBV9, the J gene TRBJ1-3, with 7 bases lining up with TRBD1. Trimming at V came to 3 bases and at J to 0 bases, leaving 9 bases not matched to a gene. The germline CDR1 and CDR2 sequences are SGDLS and YYNGEE. The CDR3 covers 17 residues. The DNA for the CDR3 is TGTGCCAGCAGCGCACGAATAGGGGACAGCTCTGGAAACACCATATATTTT. Amino acids: CASSARIGDSSGNTIYF.

This chain joins TRBV7-9 and TRBJ2-3, with D perhaps given as TRBD1 or TRBD2 (5 bases each). The germline CDR1 and CDR2 sequences are SEHNR and FQNEAQ (reference sequence). There are 15 residues in the CDR3. Trimming pared 5 bases from V and 2 bases from J, leaving 14 bases between. The CDR3 loop is CASSPRDLNTDTQYF. CDR3 sequence (DNA): TGTGCCAGCAGCCCTAGGGACCTCAACACAGATACGCAGTATTTT.

The genes are TRBV6-1 and TRBJ1-1, with a tentative D call TRBD1 (5 bases). V was shortened by 5 bases and J by 4 bases, with 11 bases between the two germline ends. The CDR3 loop spans 13 amino acids. Germline V lookup: CDR1 MNHNS, CDR2 SASEGT. CDR3 amino acids: CASSPMGGTEAFF. The CDR3 DNA follows: TGTGCCAGCAGTCCTATGGGGGGCACTGAAGCTTTCTTT.

The gene calls are TRBV10-3 and TRBJ2-7, with TRBD2 identical over 11 bases. Germline loops: CDR1 ENHRY, CDR2 SYGVKD. The CDR3 contains 15 residues. The V segment lost 0 bases and the J segment 4 bases; nucleotides outside the gene matches: 2. For the CDR3, the DNA is TGTGCCATCAGTGAGTCGACTAGCGGGGTTTACGAGCAGTACTTC. Protein sequence: CAISESTSGVYEQYF.

The gene calls are TRBV19 and TRBJ1-2; no reliable D call. The CDR3 consists of 14 residues. Per the germline V gene, CDR1 is LNHDA and CDR2 is SQIVND (reference sequence). V lost 3 bases to trimming and J lost 2 bases, with 10 bases between them. CDR3 DNA sequence: TGTGCCAGTAGTATTAGTCAGATAAACTATGGCTACACCTTC. Encoded protein: CASSISQINYGYTF.

The rearrangement joins TRBV5-6 to TRBJ2-7, with 7 nucleotides matching TRBD2. The CDR3 has 15 residues. V shed 5 bases and J 0 bases; nucleotides not matched to a gene: 8. CDR1 is SGHDT, CDR2 YYEEEE, per germline. The CDR3: CASRGGLHSSYEQYF. DNA for the CDR3: TGTGCCAGCAGGGGGGGACTACACTCCTCCTACGAGCAGTACTTC. Looking up the rest from reference TRBV5-6 and TRBJ2-7 gives the full variable domain: DAGVTQSPTHLIKTRGQQVTLRCSPKSGHDTVSWYQQALGQGPQFIFQYYEEEERQRGNFPDRFSGHQFPNYSSELNVNALLLGDSALYLCASRGGLHSSYEQYFGPGTRLTVT.

This clone has a count of ten or more. At one end, the junction sequence differs from germline, possibly due to a read error. The chain recombines TRBV6-1 with TRBJ1-2; D call uncertain. The germline V gene encodes CDR1 MNHNS and CDR2 SASEGT. This CDR3 is 11 amino acids long. The CDR3 spells CASRAKYGYTF. CDR3 sequence (DNA): TGTGCCAGCAGGGCTAAATATGGCTACACCTTC.

The genes are TRBV18 and TRBJ2-1; possibly TRBD2 for D (5 bases). Germline CDR1 is KGHSH and CDR2 is LQKENI. V shed 2 bases and J shed 0 bases, with 8 bases lying between them. The CDR3 length is 15 residues. This chain's CDR3 is CASSPSRDSYNEQFF. In DNA, the CDR3 is TGTGCCAGCTCACCAAGCCGGGACTCCTACAATGAGCAGTTCTTC.

This clone has only a few counts. This chain uses TRBV7-9 with TRBJ2-1; the match to TRBD2 covers 10 bases. The length of the CDR3 is 14 residues. Germline values: CDR1 SEHNR, CDR2 FQNEAQ (reference sequence). Germline trimming cut 8 bases from V and 3 bases from J; bases unmatched to any gene: 4. For the CDR3, the DNA is TGTGCCAGCTCAGCTAGCGGGGGCTACAATGAGCAGTTCTTC. Translating it yields CASSASGGYNEQFF.

The chain links TRBV30 to TRBJ1-3; 7 bases are shared with TRBD1. The V gene's germline CDR1 is GTSNPN and CDR2 SVGIG (reference sequence). V dropped 6 bases and J dropped 3; count of bases not matched to a gene: 5. This CDR3 is 13 amino acids long. This CDR3 reads CACPGTDGNTIYF. The CDR3 DNA sequence: TGTGCCTGCCCCGGGACAGATGGAAACACCATATATTTT.

This clone was observed a few times. V usage is TRBV5-4 and J usage is TRBJ1-2, with D possibly TRBD1 on 5 matching bases. The ends were cut back, 4 bases at V and 4 bases at J, with 14 bases in the middle. Per the germline V gene, CDR1 is SGHNT and CDR2 is YYREEE (reference sequence). This CDR3 comprises 14 residues. The CDR3 DNA reads as TGTGCCAGCAGCCCGTTCGGGGGGAGCTATGGCTACACCTTC. It codes for CASSPFGGSYGYTF.

This clone was detected only a few times. The DNA for the CDR3 is TGTGCCTCCGAGAGGGAGCAGCATTCACCCCTCCACTTT. It is translated as CASEREQHSPLHF. V and J are TRBV30 and TRBJ1-6; no firm D call. The CDR3 has 13 residues. CDR1 and CDR2 (germline): GTSNPN, SVGIG (reference sequence). V was cut by 7 bases and J by 8 bases, with 15 bases left in between.

The V gene is TRBV19, the J gene TRBJ1-1; 9 bases align to TRBD1. V shed 5 bases and J 2 bases; nucleotides not matched to a gene: 3. Germline V CDR1 and CDR2: LNHDA, SQIVND (reference sequence). The CDR3 runs to 14 residues. In DNA, the CDR3 is TGTGCCAGTAGTGTACAGGGGGCAAACACTGAAGCTTTCTTT. Translation gives CASSVQGANTEAFF.

This chain joins TRBV6-1 and TRBJ2-3; TRBD2 matches 7 bases. After removal of 5 bases from V and 5 bases from J, the junction contained 7 bases not matched to a gene. This CDR3 contains 14 residues. The germline CDR1 and CDR2 sequences are MNHNS and SASEGT. As DNA, the CDR3 is TGTGCCAGCAGTTGGGGGGGGGTCCGAGATACGCAGTATTTT. This codes for CASSWGGVRDTQYF.